The present T cell receptor (beta chain) was sequenced within a study of cytomegalovirus exposure and HLA in healthy donors. Use of 60 Vbeta and 13 Jbeta primers characterized the PCR. Profiling relied on immunoSEQ multiplex PCR, and the TCRdb table lists in-frame clones only, not all of them. The data contain 170,000 or so clones, approximately 80% of them seen just once; the ten biggest clones take up 3.1%. A few counts support this clone. This CDR3 region has 13 residues. Trimming removed 3 bases from V and 11 bases from J; junction bases left unmatched: 11. Germline V CDR1 and CDR2: SQVTM, ANQGSEA.

The sequence was obtained from a woman aged 45-60 years in good health and CMV-seropositive. The chain employs TRBV29-1 and TRBJ1-1; 8 bases map to TRBD1. Sequences were obtained from PBMCs. CDR3 protein: CSVDVAQGARAFF. CDR3 DNA sequence: TGCAGCGTTGACGTGGCGCAGGGGGCGCGGGCTTTCTTT.